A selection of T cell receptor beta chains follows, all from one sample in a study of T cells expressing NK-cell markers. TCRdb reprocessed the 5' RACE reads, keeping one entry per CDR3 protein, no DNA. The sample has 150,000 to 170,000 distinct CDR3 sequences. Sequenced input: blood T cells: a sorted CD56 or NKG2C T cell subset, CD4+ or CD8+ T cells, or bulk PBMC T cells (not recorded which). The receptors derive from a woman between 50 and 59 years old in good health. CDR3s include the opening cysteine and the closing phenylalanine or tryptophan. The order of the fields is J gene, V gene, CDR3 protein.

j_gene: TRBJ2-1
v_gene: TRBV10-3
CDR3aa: CAISESSSGSGNEQFF

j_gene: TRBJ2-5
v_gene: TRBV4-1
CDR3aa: CASSQALTGAQETQYF

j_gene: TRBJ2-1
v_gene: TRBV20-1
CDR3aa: CSARDIRAGYNEQFF

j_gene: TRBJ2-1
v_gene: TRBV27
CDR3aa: CASSLGTATYNEQFF

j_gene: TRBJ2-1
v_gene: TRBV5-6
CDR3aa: CASGGQSFLGQFF

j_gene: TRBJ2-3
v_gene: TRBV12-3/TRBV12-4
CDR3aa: CASSYQNTDTQYF

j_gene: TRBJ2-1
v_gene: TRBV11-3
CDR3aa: CASSKDRDPYNEQFF

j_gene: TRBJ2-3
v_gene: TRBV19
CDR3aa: CASSMSGGPAQTQYF

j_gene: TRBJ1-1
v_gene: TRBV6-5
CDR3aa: CASSYSVESTEAFF

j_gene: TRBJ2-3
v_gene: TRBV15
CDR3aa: CATWPGESTDTQYF

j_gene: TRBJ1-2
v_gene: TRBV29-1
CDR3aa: CSFRTGGLGYTF

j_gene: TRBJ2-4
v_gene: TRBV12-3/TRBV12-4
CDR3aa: CASSFPLAGENIQYF

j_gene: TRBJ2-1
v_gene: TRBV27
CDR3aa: CASSLYNEQFF

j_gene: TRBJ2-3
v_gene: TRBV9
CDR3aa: CASSVVTGSRDTQYF

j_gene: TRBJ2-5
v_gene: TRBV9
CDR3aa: CASSPRRDLQETQYF

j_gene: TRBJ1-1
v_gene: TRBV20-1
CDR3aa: CSARAGEEAFF

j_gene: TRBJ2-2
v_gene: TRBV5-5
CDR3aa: CASSLAVGTELFF

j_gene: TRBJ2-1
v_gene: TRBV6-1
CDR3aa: CASSEWEGSYNEQFF

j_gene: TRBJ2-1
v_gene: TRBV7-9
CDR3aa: CASSPDPPLYNEQFF